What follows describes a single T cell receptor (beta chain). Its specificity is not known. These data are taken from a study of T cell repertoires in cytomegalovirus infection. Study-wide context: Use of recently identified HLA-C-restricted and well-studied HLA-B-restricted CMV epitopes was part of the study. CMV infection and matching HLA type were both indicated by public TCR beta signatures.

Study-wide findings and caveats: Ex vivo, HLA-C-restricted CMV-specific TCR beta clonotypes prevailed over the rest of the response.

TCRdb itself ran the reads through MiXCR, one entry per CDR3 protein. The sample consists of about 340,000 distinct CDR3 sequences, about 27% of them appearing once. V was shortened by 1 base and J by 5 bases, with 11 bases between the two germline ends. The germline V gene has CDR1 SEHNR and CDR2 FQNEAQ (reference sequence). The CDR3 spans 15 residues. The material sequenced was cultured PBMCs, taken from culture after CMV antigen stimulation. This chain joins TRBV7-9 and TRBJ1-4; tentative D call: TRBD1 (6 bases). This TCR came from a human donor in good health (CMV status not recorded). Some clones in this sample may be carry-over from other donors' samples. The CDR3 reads CASSLESGANEKLFF. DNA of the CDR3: TGTGCCAGCAGCTTAGAATCGGGGGCGAATGAAAAACTGTTTTTT.